This TCR beta chain was recovered during a study of shared clonotypes between healthy human individuals. This clone occurred once. Using ten immunoSEQ deep assay plates, investigators sequenced unsorted PBMC DNA. Some clones are missing from TCRdb's copy, which holds only in-frame ones; the method was immunoSEQ multiplex PCR. The repertoire holds more than 450,000 clones, with approximately 79% as singletons. Unsorted samples used some 90 million PBMCs for genomic DNA. The CDR3 is 14 residues long. Deletions cut 10 bases from V and 7 bases from J, with 23 bases between. Looked up from germline, CDR1 is ENHRY and CDR2 is SYGVKD.

This chain uses TRBV10-3 with TRBJ2-7, with D perhaps matching TRBD1 (7 bases). The source is a woman aged 40 to 50 in good health. Some clones in this sample may be carry-over from other donors' samples. Sequenced input: PBMCs. CDR3 protein: CATYEGAGLGEQYF. In DNA, the CDR3 is TGTGCCACCTACGAGGGGGCGGGATTGGGGGAGCAGTACTTC.